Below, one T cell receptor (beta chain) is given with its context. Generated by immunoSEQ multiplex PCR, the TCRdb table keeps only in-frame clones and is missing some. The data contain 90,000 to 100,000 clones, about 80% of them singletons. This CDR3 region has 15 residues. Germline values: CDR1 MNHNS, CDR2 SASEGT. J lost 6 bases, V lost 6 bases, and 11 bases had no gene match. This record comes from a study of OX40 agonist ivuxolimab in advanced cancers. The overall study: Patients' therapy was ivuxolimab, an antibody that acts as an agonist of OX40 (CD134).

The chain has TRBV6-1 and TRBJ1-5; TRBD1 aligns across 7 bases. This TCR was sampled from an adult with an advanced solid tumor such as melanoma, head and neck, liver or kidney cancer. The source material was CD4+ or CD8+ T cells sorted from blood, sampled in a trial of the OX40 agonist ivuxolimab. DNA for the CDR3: TGTGCCAGCAGCCCGCTGACAGGGAGTATTCAGCCCCAGCATTTT. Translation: CASSPLTGSIQPQHF.